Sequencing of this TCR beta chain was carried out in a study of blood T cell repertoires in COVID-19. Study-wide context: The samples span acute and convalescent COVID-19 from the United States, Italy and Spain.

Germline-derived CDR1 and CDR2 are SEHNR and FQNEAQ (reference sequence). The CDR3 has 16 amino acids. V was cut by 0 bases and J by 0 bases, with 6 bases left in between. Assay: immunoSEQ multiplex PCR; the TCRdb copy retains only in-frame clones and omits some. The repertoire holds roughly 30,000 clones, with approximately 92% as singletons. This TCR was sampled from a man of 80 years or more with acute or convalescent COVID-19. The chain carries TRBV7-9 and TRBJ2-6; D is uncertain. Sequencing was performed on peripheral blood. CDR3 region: CASSLAGYSGANVLTF. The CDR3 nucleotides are TGTGCCAGCAGCTTAGCCGGTTACTCTGGGGCCAACGTCCTGACTTTC.